What follows are 3 T cell receptor beta chains derived from one specimen sequenced in a study of shared T cell receptors in the human thymus. Using immunoSEQ multiplex PCR, the repertoire was profiled, and TCRdb retains in-frame clones only, with some absent. The profile covers approximately 400,000 clones, with 95% appearing a single time and roughly 0.02% taken by the ten largest. The sequenced sample was thymocytes. The receptors were gathered from a human donor.

The rearrangement uses TRBV15 and TRBJ2-1; the D gene is possibly TRBD2 (6 bases). CDR1 LNHNV and CDR2 YYDKDF come from the germline V gene (reference sequence). The CDR3 contains 18 residues. The ends were cut back, 1 base at V and 0 bases at J, with 16 bases in the middle. DNA for the CDR3: TGTGCCACCAGCAGAGTTGTAAGGAGCGGGCTCTCCTACAATGAGCAGTTCTTC. Protein sequence: CATSRVVRSGLSYNEQFF.

V and J are TRBV10-2 and TRBJ1-1, with 9 bases fitting TRBD1. CDR1 is WSHSY, CDR2 SAAADI, per germline. V was pared by 4 bases and J by 10 bases, with 1 base of the junction left unmatched. This CDR3 is 11 amino acids long. CDR3 DNA sequence: TGCGCCAGCAGTGTGGGACAGGGAGCTTTCTTT. It yields the protein CASSVGQGAFF.

The chain has TRBV7-9 and TRBJ1-5; 8 nucleotides match TRBD1. This CDR3 is 18 amino acids long. Trimming took 4 bases from V and 1 from J; bases not matched to a gene: 12. From germline, CDR1 is SEHNR and CDR2 FQNEAQ (reference sequence). CDR3 DNA sequence: TGTGCCAGCAGCTCGGAAAACAGGGGGAGGGAAAGCAATCAGCCCCAGCATTTT. As protein: CASSSENRGRESNQPQHF.